This T cell receptor beta chain was found in a study of T cell responses to AZD1222 COVID-19 vaccine. The method was immunoSEQ multiplex PCR; TCRdb's version includes in-frame clones alone and lacks a portion of them. The top ten hold 4% to 5.5% of the sample, which has 99,000 or so clones, over 90% seen once. CDR3 size: 15 residues. Germline CDR1 KGHSH, CDR2 LQKENI. Trimming removed 3 bases from V and 0 bases from J; junction bases left unmatched: 2. This chain links TRBV18 with TRBJ2-1; 7 nucleotides match TRBD2. This receptor was obtained from an adult in good health. This specimen consisted of peripheral blood, obtained on day 0 of AZD1222 vaccination. The CDR3, as DNA: TGTGCCAGCTCACCGGGCGGGAGCTCCTACAATGAGCAGTTCTTC. Translation gives CASSPGGSSYNEQFF.